This is a list of T cell receptor beta chains from one sample in a study of blood T cells in healthy people across ages. Using its own MiXCR run on the 5' RACE reads, TCRdb lists one record per CDR3 protein. This table has some 710,000 distinct CDR3 sequences, over 20% appearing once. The sequencing sample was made of blood. The receptors were gathered from a man in his 70s in good health. The conserved cysteine and the conserved F or W are not part of the CDR3 here. Size tells how often a clone was seen (once, few, many) or the class of an expanded clone, and some rows leave it out.

CDR3 protein: ASSPTRGPTGELF
V gene: TRBV7-9
clone size: .

CDR3 protein: ASRRTETDGYT
V gene: TRBV2
clone size: few

CDR3 protein: ASKKDRGGINQPQH
V gene: TRBV6-1
clone size: .

CDR3 protein: ASSDPGSYNEQF
V gene: TRBV10-1
clone size: few

CDR3 protein: ASSDDREPSYEQY
V gene: TRBV25-1
clone size: .

CDR3 protein: ASSTGGTLTYEQY
V gene: TRBV5-1
clone size: few

CDR3 protein: AISDGGYGYT
V gene: TRBV10-3
clone size: .

CDR3 protein: ASTIPPYNEQF
V gene: TRBV19
clone size: .

CDR3 protein: ASSQRAGTYNEQF
V gene: TRBV3-1
clone size: few

CDR3 protein: ASSFLKRDKTGELF
V gene: TRBV28
clone size: few

CDR3 protein: ASSPSGTYYDEQF
V gene: TRBV7-3
clone size: .

CDR3 protein: SAKSTPGGYWVQF
V gene: TRBV20-1
clone size: few

CDR3 protein: ASSLVGAKTEAF
V gene: TRBV28
clone size: .

CDR3 protein: ASSVIDGETQY
V gene: TRBV9
clone size: .

CDR3 protein: ASSPLGTGGTDTQY
V gene: TRBV5-1
clone size: .

CDR3 protein: ASSQGTSGTETQY
V gene: TRBV3-1
clone size: .

CDR3 protein: ASSPPEVAATGELF
V gene: TRBV5-1
clone size: .

CDR3 protein: ASSREDRSNSPLH
V gene: TRBV5-1
clone size: .

CDR3 protein: ASSPLSSTGELF
V gene: TRBV7-7
clone size: .

CDR3 protein: AISTHQTGLPGELF
V gene: TRBV6-2/TRBV6-3
clone size: few

CDR3 protein: ASMGLAGIQETQY
V gene: TRBV2
clone size: few

CDR3 protein: ASSPLGRLTDTQY
V gene: TRBV6-2/TRBV6-3
clone size: few

CDR3 protein: SARDLTTLQETQY
V gene: TRBV20-1
clone size: .

CDR3 protein: ASSESGVYGYT
V gene: TRBV25-1
clone size: .

CDR3 protein: ASSKQASNQPQH
V gene: TRBV7-2
clone size: .

CDR3 protein: AVPVGEKLF
V gene: TRBV12-3/TRBV12-4
clone size: .

CDR3 protein: SVAPVGEKLF
V gene: TRBV29-1
clone size: .

CDR3 protein: ASTRQGSNQPQH
V gene: TRBV12-3/TRBV12-4
clone size: .

CDR3 protein: ASSPPTSGGMNTGELF
V gene: TRBV7-9
clone size: .

CDR3 protein: ASSRTGTGAYEQY
V gene: TRBV3-1
clone size: .

CDR3 protein: ASSYPTGGGYTQY
V gene: TRBV6-5
clone size: .

CDR3 protein: ASSESGLRNQPQH
V gene: TRBV25-1
clone size: .

CDR3 protein: ASSYGSGTFTGELF
V gene: TRBV6-2/TRBV6-3
clone size: .

CDR3 protein: ASSQDGGGQSSYEQY
V gene: TRBV3-1
clone size: few

CDR3 protein: ASSFSTHQVPLH
V gene: TRBV28
clone size: .

CDR3 protein: ASSFGRQTYGYT
V gene: TRBV5-6
clone size: .

CDR3 protein: ASSLGTAGSYEQY
V gene: TRBV5-1
clone size: .

CDR3 protein: ASTRAGQAKNIQY
V gene: TRBV6-2/TRBV6-3
clone size: few

CDR3 protein: ASSLQGRATGELF
V gene: TRBV12-3/TRBV12-4
clone size: few

CDR3 protein: ASSRTDRGKTEAF
V gene: TRBV3-1
clone size: .

CDR3 protein: ASSQVTMGLGYGYT
V gene: TRBV14
clone size: few

CDR3 protein: ASSLKQRVYEQY
V gene: TRBV28
clone size: .

CDR3 protein: ASSSNDRYQPQH
V gene: TRBV7-9
clone size: .

CDR3 protein: ASSSGLSSYNEQF
V gene: TRBV9
clone size: .

CDR3 protein: ASRRQGYGYT
V gene: TRBV2
clone size: .

CDR3 protein: AIRNRDRVSEAF
V gene: TRBV10-3
clone size: .

CDR3 protein: AISLRNEQF
V gene: TRBV10-3
clone size: .

CDR3 protein: ASSLERGINYGYT
V gene: TRBV11-2
clone size: few

CDR3 protein: ASSPGGFTDTQY
V gene: TRBV9
clone size: few

CDR3 protein: ASRSHHYEQY
V gene: TRBV25-1
clone size: .

CDR3 protein: ASSLIAGSLLNEQF
V gene: TRBV11-3
clone size: .

CDR3 protein: ASSQATANYGYT
V gene: TRBV7-9
clone size: .

CDR3 protein: AGAAGDAVNTEAF
V gene: TRBV6-1
clone size: .

CDR3 protein: ASSSVAGGPRDTQY
V gene: TRBV11-1
clone size: few

CDR3 protein: ASSREMGSGNEKLF
V gene: TRBV7-2
clone size: .

CDR3 protein: SALRQETQY
V gene: TRBV20-1
clone size: .

CDR3 protein: SARDWRGHQETQY
V gene: TRBV20-1
clone size: .

CDR3 protein: ASSPGTSWSDTQY
V gene: TRBV5-1
clone size: .

CDR3 protein: ASSLGTNTDTQY
V gene: TRBV12-3/TRBV12-4
clone size: many